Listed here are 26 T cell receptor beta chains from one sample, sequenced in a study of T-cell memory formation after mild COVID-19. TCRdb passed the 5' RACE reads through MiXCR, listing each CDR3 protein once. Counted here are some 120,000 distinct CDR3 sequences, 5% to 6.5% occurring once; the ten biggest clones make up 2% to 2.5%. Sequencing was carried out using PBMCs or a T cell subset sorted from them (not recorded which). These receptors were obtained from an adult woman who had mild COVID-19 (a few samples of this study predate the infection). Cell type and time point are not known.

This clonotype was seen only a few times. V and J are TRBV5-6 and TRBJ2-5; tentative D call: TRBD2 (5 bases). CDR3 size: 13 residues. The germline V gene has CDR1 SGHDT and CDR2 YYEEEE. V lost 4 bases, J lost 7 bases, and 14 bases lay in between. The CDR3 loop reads CASSPEGWRTQYF. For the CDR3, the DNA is TGTGCCAGCAGCCCCGAGGGATGGCGGACCCAGTACTTC.

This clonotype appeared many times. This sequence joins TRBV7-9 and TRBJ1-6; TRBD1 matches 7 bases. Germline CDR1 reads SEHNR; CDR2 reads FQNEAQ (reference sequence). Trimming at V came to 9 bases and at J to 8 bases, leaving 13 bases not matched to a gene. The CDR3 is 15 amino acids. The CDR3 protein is CASNIRDSSYSPLHF. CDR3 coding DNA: TGTGCCAGTAACATCCGGGACAGTAGTTATTCACCCCTCCACTTT.

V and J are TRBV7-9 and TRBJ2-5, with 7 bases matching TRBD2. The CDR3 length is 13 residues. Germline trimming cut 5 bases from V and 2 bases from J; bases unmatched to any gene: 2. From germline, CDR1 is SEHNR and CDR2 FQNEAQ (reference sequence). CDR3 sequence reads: CASSPGGQETQYF. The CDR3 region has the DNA TGTGCCAGCAGCCCCGGGGGGCAAGAGACCCAGTACTTC. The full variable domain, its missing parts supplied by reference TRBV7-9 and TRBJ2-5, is DTGVSQNPRHKITKRGQNVTFRCDPISEHNRLYWYRQTLGQGPEFLTYFQNEAQLEKSRLLSDRFSAERPKGSFSTLEIQRTEQGDSAMYLCASSPGGQETQYFGPGTRLLVL.

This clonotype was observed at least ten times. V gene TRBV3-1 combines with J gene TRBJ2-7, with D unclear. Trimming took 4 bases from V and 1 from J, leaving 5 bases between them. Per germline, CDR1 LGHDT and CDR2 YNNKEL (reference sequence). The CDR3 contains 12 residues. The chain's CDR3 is CASSRWSYEQYF. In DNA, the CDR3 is TGTGCCAGCAGCCGCTGGTCCTACGAGCAGTACTTC.

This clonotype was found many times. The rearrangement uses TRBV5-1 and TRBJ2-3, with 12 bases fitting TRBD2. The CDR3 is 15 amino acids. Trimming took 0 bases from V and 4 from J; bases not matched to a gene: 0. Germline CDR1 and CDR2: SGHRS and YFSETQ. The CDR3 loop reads CASSLGTSGADTQYF. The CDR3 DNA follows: TGCGCCAGCAGCTTGGGGACTAGCGGGGCAGATACGCAGTATTTT.

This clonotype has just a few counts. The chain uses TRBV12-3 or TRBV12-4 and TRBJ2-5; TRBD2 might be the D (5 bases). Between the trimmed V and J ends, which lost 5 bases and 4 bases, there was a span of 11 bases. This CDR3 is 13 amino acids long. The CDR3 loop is CASSKGRGETQYF. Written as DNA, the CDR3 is TGTGCCAGCAGTAAAGGACGGGGAGAGACCCAGTACTTC.

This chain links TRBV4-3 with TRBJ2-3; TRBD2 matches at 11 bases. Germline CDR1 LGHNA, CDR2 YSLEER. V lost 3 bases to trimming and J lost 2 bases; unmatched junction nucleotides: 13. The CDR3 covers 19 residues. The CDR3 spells CASSQAGTSGQTDTDTQYF. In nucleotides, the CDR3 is TGCGCCAGCAGCCAGGCTGGGACTAGCGGACAGACAGACACAGATACGCAGTATTTT.

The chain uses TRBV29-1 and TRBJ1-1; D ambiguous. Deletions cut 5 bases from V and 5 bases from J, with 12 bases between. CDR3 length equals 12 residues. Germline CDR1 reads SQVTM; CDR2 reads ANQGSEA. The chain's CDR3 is CSVTPSTTEAFF. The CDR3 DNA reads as TGCAGCGTTACCCCCAGCACGACTGAAGCTTTCTTT.

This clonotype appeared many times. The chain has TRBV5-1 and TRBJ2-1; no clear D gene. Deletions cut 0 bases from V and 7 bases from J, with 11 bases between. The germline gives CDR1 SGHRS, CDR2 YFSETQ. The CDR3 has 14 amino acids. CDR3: CASSLVVSKNEQFF. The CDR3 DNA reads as TGCGCCAGCAGCTTGGTGGTTAGCAAGAATGAGCAGTTCTTC.

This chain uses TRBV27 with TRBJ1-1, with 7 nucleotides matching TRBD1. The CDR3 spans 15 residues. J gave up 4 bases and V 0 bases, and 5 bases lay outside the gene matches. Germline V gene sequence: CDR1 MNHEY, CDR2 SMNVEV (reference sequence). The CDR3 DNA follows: TGTGCCAGCAGTTTATCGCCGACAGGGACCACTGAAGCTTTCTTT. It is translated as CASSLSPTGTTEAFF.

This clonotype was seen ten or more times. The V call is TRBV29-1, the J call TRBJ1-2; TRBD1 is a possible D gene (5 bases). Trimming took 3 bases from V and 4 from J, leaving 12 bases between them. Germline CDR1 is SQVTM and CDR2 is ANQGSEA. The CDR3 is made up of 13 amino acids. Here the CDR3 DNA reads TGCAGCGTTGACTCCCGGCAGGGCTATGGCTACACCTTC. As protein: CSVDSRQGYGYTF.

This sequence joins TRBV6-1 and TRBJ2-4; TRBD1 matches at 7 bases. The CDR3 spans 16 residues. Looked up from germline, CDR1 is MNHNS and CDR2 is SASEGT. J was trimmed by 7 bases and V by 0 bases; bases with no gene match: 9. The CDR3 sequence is CASSEAGTEPWNIQYF. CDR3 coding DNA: TGTGCCAGCAGTGAAGCTGGGACAGAACCTTGGAACATTCAGTACTTC.

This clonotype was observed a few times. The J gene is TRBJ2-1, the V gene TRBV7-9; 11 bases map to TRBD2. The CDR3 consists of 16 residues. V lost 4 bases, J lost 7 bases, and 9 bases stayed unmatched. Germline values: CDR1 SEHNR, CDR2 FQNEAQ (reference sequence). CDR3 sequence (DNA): TGTGCCAGCAGCTCTGGTACTAGCGGGAGAATTAATGAGCAGTTCTTC. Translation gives CASSSGTSGRINEQFF. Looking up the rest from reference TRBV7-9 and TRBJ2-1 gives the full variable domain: DTGVSQNPRHKITKRGQNVTFRCDPISEHNRLYWYRQTLGQGPEFLTYFQNEAQLEKSRLLSDRFSAERPKGSFSTLEIQRTEQGDSAMYLCASSSGTSGRINEQFFGPGTRLTVL.

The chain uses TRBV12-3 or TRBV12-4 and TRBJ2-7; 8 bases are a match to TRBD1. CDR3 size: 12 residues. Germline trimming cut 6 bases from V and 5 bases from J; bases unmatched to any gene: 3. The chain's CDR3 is CASSHRGNEQYF. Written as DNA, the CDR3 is TGTGCCAGCAGCCACAGGGGGAACGAGCAGTACTTC.

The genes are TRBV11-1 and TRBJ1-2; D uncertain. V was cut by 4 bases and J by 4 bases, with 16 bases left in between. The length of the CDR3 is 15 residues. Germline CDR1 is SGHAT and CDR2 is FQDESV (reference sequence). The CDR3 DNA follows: TGTGCCAGCAGCTCCCCCGCTCATGGAAGCTATGGCTACACCTTC. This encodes CASSSPAHGSYGYTF. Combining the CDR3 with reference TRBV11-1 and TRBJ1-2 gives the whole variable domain EAEVAQSPRYKITEKSQAVAFWCDPISGHATLYWYRQILGQGPELLVQFQDESVVDDSQLPKDRFSAERLKGVDSTLKIQPAELGDSAMYLCASSSPAHGSYGYTFGSGTRLTVV.

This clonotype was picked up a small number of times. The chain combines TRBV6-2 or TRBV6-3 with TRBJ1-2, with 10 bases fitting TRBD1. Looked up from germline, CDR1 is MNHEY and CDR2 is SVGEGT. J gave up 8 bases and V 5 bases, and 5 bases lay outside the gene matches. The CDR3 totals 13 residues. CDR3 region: CASSRDRGGGYTF. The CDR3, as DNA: TGTGCCAGCAGTCGGGACAGGGGAGGAGGCTACACCTTC.

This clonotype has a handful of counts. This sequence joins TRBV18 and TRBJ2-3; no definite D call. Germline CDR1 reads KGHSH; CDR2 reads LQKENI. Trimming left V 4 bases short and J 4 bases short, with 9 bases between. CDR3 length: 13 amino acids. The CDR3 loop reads CASSLPVSDTQYF. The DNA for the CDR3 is TGTGCCAGCTCACTTCCTGTATCAGATACGCAGTATTTT.

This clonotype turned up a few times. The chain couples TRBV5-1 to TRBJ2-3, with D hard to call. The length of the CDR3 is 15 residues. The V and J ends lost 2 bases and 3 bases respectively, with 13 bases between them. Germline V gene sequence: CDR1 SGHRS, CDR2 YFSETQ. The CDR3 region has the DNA TGCGCCAGCAGCTTACCCCAACCCATGACAGATACGCAGTATTTT. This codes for CASSLPQPMTDTQYF.

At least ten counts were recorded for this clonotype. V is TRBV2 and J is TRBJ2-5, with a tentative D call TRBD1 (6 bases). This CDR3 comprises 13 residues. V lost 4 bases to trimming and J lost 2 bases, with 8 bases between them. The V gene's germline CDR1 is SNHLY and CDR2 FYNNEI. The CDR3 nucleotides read TGTGCCAGCAGTGCAGGGGCTCAAGAGACCCAGTACTTC. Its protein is CASSAGAQETQYF.

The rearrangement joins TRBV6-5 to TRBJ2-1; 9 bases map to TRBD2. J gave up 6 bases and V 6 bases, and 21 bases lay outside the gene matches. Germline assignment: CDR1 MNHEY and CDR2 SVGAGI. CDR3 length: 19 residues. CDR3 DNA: TGTGCCAGCAGCACAAGAACCGGGACTAGCCACCGTGGGTCCAATGAGCAGTTCTTC. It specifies CASSTRTGTSHRGSNEQFF.

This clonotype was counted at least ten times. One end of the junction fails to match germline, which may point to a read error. CDR3 in amino acids: CASSQDGRPDKF. Written as DNA, the CDR3 is TGCGCCAGCAGCCAGGACGGGAGACCGGATAAATTT. This chain joins TRBV5-1 and TRBJ1-1, with D unresolved. CDR1 SGHRS and CDR2 YFSETQ come from the germline V gene. CDR3 length: 12 residues.

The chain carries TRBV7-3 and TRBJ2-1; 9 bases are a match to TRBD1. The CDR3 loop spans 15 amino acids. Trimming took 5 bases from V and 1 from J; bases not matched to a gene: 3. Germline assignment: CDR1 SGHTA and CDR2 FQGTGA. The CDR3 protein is CASSADRGSYNEQFF. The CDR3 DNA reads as TGTGCCAGCAGCGCGGACAGGGGTTCCTACAATGAGCAGTTCTTC. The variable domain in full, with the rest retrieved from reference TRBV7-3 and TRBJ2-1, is GAGVSQTPSNKVTEKGKYVELRCDPISGHTALYWYRQSLGQGPEFLIYFQGTGAADDSGLPNDRFFAVRPEGSVSTLKIQRTERGDSAVYLCASSADRGSYNEQFFGPGTRLTVL.

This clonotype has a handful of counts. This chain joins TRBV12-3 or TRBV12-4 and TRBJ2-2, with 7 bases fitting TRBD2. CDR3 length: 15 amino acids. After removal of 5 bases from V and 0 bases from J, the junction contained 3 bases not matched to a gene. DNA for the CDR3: TGTGCCAGCAGTAAGGGACTATCGAACACCGGGGAGCTGTTTTTT. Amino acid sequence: CASSKGLSNTGELFF.

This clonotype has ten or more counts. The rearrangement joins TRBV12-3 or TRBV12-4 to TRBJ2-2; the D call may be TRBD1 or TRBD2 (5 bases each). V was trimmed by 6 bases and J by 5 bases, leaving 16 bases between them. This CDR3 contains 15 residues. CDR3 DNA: TGTGCCAGCAGCGGTTCCGGGACCGGGACCGGGGAGCTGTTTTTT. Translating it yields CASSGSGTGTGELFF.

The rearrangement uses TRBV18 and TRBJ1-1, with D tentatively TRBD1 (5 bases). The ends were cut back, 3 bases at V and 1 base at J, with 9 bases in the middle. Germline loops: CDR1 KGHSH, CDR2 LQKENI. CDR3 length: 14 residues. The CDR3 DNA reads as TGTGCCAGCTCACCCCGAGGGGAGAACACTGAAGCTTTCTTT. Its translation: CASSPRGENTEAFF.

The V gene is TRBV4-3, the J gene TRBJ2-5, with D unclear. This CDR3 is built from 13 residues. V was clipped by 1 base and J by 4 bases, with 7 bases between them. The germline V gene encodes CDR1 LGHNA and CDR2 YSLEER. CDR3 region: CASSQGFGETQYF. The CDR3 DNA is TGCGCCAGCAGCCAAGGATTCGGAGAGACCCAGTACTTC.